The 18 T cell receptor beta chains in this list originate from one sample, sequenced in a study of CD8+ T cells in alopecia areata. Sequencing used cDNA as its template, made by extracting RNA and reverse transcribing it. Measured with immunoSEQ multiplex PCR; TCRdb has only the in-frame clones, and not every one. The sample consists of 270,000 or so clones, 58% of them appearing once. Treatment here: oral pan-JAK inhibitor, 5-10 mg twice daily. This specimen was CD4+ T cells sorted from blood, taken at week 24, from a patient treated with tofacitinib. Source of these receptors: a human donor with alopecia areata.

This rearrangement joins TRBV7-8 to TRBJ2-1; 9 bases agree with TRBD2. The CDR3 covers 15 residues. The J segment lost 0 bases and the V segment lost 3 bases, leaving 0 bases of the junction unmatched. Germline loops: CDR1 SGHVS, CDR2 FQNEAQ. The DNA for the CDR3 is TGTGCCAGCAGCTTGCGGGGGGGCTCCTACAATGAGCAGTTCTTC. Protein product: CASSLRGGSYNEQFF.

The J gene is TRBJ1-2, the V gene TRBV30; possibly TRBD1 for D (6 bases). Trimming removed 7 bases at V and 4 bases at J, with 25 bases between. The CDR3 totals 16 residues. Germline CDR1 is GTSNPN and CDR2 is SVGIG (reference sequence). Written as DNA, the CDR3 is TGTGCCTTGATCCCCCCCGGGGGCTCACACCTCTATGGCTACACCTTC. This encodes CALIPPGGSHLYGYTF.

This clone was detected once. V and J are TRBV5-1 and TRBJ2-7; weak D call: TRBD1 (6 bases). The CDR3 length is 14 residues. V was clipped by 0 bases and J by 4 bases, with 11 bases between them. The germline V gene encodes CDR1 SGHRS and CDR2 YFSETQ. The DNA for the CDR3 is TGCGCCAGCAGCTTGGGAAACCAGGGGTACGAGCAGTACTTC. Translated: CASSLGNQGYEQYF.

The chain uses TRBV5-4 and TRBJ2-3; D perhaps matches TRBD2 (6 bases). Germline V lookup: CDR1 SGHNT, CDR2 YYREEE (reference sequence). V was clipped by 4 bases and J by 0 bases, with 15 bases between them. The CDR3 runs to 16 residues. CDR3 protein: CASSIPGDSSTDTQYF. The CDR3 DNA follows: TGTGCCAGCAGCATACCCGGGGACTCTAGCACAGATACGCAGTATTTT.

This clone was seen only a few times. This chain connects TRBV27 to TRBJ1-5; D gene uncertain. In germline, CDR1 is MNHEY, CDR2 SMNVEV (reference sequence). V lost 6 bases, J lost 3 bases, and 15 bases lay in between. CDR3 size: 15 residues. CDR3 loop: CASRLGPGYNQPQHF. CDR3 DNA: TGTGCCAGCAGGCTCGGCCCCGGGTACAATCAGCCCCAGCATTTT.

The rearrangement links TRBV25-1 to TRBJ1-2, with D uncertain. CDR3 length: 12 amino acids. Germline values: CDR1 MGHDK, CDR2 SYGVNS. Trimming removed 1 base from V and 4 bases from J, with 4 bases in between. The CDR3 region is CASSEFSYGYTF. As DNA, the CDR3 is TGTGCCAGCAGTGAATTCAGCTATGGCTACACCTTC.

In DNA form, the CDR3 reads TGTGCCAGCAGCTCCTGGGCCGCTAGTTACACCTTC. Translated: CASSSWAASYTF. This chain uses TRBV7-9 with TRBJ1-2; the D is unclear. CDR1 SEHNR and CDR2 FQNEAQ come from the germline V gene (reference sequence). This CDR3 has 12 amino acids. V lost 4 bases, J lost 11 bases, and 14 bases lay in between.

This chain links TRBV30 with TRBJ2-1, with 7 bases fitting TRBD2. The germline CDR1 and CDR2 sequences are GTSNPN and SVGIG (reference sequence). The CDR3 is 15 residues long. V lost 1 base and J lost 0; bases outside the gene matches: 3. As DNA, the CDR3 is TGTGCCTGGAGTGGTGGCGGGGGCTCCTACAATGAGCAGTTCTTC. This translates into CAWSGGGGSYNEQFF.

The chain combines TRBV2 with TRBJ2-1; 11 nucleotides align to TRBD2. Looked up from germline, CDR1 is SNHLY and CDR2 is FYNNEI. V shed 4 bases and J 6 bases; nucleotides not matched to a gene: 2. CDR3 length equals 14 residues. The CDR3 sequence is CASSASGGTNEQFF. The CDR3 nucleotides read TGTGCCAGCAGTGCTAGCGGGGGGACCAATGAGCAGTTCTTC.

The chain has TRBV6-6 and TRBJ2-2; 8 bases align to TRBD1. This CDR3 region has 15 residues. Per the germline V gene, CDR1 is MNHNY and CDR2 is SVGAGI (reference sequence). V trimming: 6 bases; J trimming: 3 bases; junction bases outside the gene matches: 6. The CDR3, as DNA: TGTGCCAGCAGCCCCAGGACAGGGCACACCGGGGAGCTGTTTTTT. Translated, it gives CASSPRTGHTGELFF.

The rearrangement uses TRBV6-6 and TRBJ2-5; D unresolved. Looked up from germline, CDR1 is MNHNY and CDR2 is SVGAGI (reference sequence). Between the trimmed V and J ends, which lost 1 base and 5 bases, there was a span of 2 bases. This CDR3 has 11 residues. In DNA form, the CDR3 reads TGTGCCAGCAGTTACTTGGAGACCCAGTACTTC. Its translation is CASSYLETQYF.

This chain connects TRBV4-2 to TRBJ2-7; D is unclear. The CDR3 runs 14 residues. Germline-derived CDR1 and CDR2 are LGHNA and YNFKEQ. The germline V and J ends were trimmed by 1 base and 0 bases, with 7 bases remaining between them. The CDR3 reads CASSQVGSSYEQYF. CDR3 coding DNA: TGTGCCAGCAGCCAAGTCGGCTCCTCCTACGAGCAGTACTTC.

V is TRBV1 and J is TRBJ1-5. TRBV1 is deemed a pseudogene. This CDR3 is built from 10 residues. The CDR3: CTSNPQPQHF. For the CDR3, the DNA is TGCACCAGCAACCCACAGCCCCAGCATTTT.

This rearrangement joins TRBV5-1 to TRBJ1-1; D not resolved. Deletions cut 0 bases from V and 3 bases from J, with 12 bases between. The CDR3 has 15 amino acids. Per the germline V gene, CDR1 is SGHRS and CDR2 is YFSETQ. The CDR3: CASSLVPGLDTEAFF. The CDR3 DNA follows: TGCGCCAGCAGCTTGGTGCCCGGGTTGGACACTGAAGCTTTCTTT.

The CDR3 region is CSVGVRGETQYF. CDR3 nucleotide sequence: TGCAGCGTTGGAGTTAGAGGGGAGACCCAGTACTTC. The chain joins TRBV29-1 to TRBJ2-5, with a weak D call TRBD2 (5 bases). Germline assignment: CDR1 SQVTM and CDR2 ANQGSEA. This CDR3 is 12 amino acids long. V lost 4 bases and J 5 bases, leaving 11 bases between the germline ends. Together with reference TRBV29-1 and TRBJ2-5, the CDR3 gives the full variable domain: SAVISQKPSRDICQRGTSLTIQCQVDSQVTMMFWYRQQPGQSLTLIATANQGSEATYESGFVIDKFPISRPNLTFSTLTVSNMSPEDSSIYLCSVGVRGETQYFGPGTRLLVL.

Here the CDR3 DNA reads TGTGCCAGCAGTCTCCTAGGGTACAATGAGCAGTTCTTC. As protein: CASSLLGYNEQFF. The chain combines TRBV6-5 with TRBJ2-1; unclear D gene. V was clipped by 5 bases and J by 4 bases, with 9 bases between them. The CDR3 has 13 residues. In germline, CDR1 is MNHEY, CDR2 SVGAGI.

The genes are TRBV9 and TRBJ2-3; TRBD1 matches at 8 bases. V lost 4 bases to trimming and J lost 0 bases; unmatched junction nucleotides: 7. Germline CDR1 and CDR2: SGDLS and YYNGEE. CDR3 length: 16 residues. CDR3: CASSYSQGGSTDTQYF. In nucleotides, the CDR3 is TGTGCCAGCAGCTACTCACAGGGGGGAAGCACAGATACGCAGTATTTT.

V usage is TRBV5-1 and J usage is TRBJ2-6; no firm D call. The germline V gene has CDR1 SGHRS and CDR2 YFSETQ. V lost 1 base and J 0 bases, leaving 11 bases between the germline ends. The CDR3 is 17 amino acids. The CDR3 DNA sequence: TGCGCCAGCAGCTTGAACCCGGCAGGCTCTGGGGCCAACGTCCTGACTTTC. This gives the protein CASSLNPAGSGANVLTF.